This TCR beta chain was sequenced for a study of T-cell memory formation after mild COVID-19. Via MiXCR, TCRdb re-called the 5' RACE reads, giving one row per CDR3 protein. This sample has about 140,000 distinct CDR3 sequences; 13% to 15% occur once, and the top ten carry about 27%. The CDR3 loop spans 13 amino acids. V shed 1 base and J shed 3 bases, with 5 bases lying between them. Looked up from germline, CDR1 is MNHEY and CDR2 is SMNVEV (reference sequence). This clonotype was sampled from an adult woman who had mild COVID-19 (a few samples of this study predate the infection). Cell type and time point are not known. This sequence joins TRBV27 and TRBJ2-3; D unresolved. The sequencing input was PBMCs or a T cell subset sorted from them (not recorded which). The CDR3 is CASSLFRTDTQYF. The CDR3 DNA sequence: TGTGCCAGCAGTTTATTCAGGACAGATACGCAGTATTTT.